The 24 T cell receptor beta chains given below trace back to one sample, sequenced in a study of OX40 agonist ivuxolimab in advanced cancers. This table comes from immunoSEQ multiplex PCR, and its TCRdb copy is limited to in-frame clones, with some not included. The sample records about 93,000 clones, roughly nine tenths being singletons. The specimen was CD4+ or CD8+ T cells sorted from blood, collected in a trial of the OX40 agonist ivuxolimab. These receptor sequences come from an adult with an advanced solid tumor such as melanoma, head and neck, liver or kidney cancer.

The chain combines TRBV18 with TRBJ1-2, with D possibly matching TRBD1 (6 bases). The CDR3 has 15 residues. V lost 5 bases, J lost 1 base, and 14 bases lay in between. From germline, CDR1 is KGHSH and CDR2 LQKENI. The CDR3 DNA is TGTGCCAGCTCATACCGACAGGCGCTTAACTATGGCTACACCTTC. Protein sequence: CASSYRQALNYGYTF.

The chain combines TRBV7-9 with TRBJ2-5; unclear D gene. Germline CDR1 is SEHNR and CDR2 is FQNEAQ (reference sequence). V lost 1 base, J lost 3 bases, and 6 bases lay in between. The CDR3 covers 13 residues. CDR3: CASSLDTEETQYF. CDR3 nucleotide sequence: TGTGCCAGCAGCTTAGATACAGAAGAGACCCAGTACTTC.

The chain couples TRBV25-1 to TRBJ2-1, with 7 bases fitting TRBD1. CDR1 MGHDK and CDR2 SYGVNS come from the germline V gene. V was pared by 5 bases and J by 3 bases, with 4 bases of the junction left unmatched. The CDR3 loop spans 14 amino acids. CDR3 sequence reads: CASSPGQIYNEQFF. DNA for the CDR3: TGTGCCAGCAGTCCGGGACAGATCTACAATGAGCAGTTCTTC.

V and J are TRBV9 and TRBJ1-6; possible D gene TRBD1, 5 bases. Germline V gene data show CDR1 as SGDLS and CDR2 as YYNGEE. The CDR3 consists of 13 residues. The V end was cut by 4 bases, the J end by 9 bases, with 11 bases between. Written as DNA, the CDR3 is TGTGCCAGCAGCAAAACGGGGGGTTCACCCCTCCACTTT. The encoded protein is CASSKTGGSPLHF.

This clone has only one observation. The genes are TRBV11-1 and TRBJ2-7, with D possibly being TRBD1 (6 bases). Germline V lookup: CDR1 SGHAT, CDR2 FQDESV (reference sequence). V was shortened by 2 bases and J by 8 bases, with 19 bases between the two germline ends. The CDR3 is 15 amino acids. The CDR3 coding sequence is TGTGCCAGCAGCTTATCAGGGGAGTGGGCGAACAAGCAGTACTTC. Protein sequence: CASSLSGEWANKQYF. Together with reference TRBV11-1 and TRBJ2-7, the CDR3 gives the full variable domain: EAEVAQSPRYKITEKSQAVAFWCDPISGHATLYWYRQILGQGPELLVQFQDESVVDDSQLPKDRFSAERLKGVDSTLKIQPAELGDSAMYLCASSLSGEWANKQYFGPGTRLTVT.

This chain joins TRBV6-4 and TRBJ2-7; D is undetermined. CDR3 length equals 12 residues. Germline V gene sequence: CDR1 MRHNA, CDR2 SNTAGT. Trimming removed 7 bases from V and 0 bases from J, with 7 bases in between. The CDR3 nucleotides read TGTGCCAGCAACCTGGACTCCTACGAGCAGTACTTC. Amino acids: CASNLDSYEQYF.

The V gene is TRBV4-2, the J gene TRBJ2-5, with D possibly being TRBD2 (6 bases). CDR1 is LGHNA and CDR2 is YNFKEQ in the germline V gene. CDR3 length: 16 amino acids. Trimming left V 1 base short and J 5 bases short, with 17 bases between. CDR3 amino acids: CASSQVGDGSRETQYF. Written as DNA, the CDR3 is TGTGCCAGCAGCCAAGTAGGTGACGGGAGTAGGGAGACCCAGTACTTC.

CDR3 DNA: TGTGCCAGCAGCCTCAAGGGCTCCCCTAGCACAGATACGCAGTATTTT. Its protein is CASSLKGSPSTDTQYF. The chain combines TRBV5-6 with TRBJ2-3; D is uncertain. The CDR3 runs to 16 residues. With 4 bases removed from V and 0 bases from J, the gap between germline ends came to 15 bases. In germline, CDR1 is SGHDT, CDR2 YYEEEE.

A single count supports this clone. V usage is TRBV7-9 and J usage is TRBJ2-5, with D hard to call. Looked up from germline, CDR1 is SEHNR and CDR2 is FQNEAQ (reference sequence). V was pared by 0 bases and J by 5 bases, with 4 bases between. The CDR3 sequence is 12 residues long. The chain's CDR3 is CASSLALETQYF. The CDR3 coding sequence is TGTGCCAGCAGCTTAGCGTTGGAGACCCAGTACTTC. The full variable domain, with the rest looked up from reference TRBV7-9 and TRBJ2-5, is DTGVSQNPRHKITKRGQNVTFRCDPISEHNRLYWYRQTLGQGPEFLTYFQNEAQLEKSRLLSDRFSAERPKGSFSTLEIQRTEQGDSAMYLCASSLALETQYFGPGTRLLVL.

This chain joins TRBV11-2 and TRBJ1-1, with TRBD1 matching over 9 bases. CDR3 length: 14 amino acids. Germline-derived CDR1 and CDR2 are SGHAT and FQNNGV. Unmatched junction bases numbered 6, after V lost 5 bases and J lost 5 bases. In DNA, the CDR3 is TGTGCCAGCAGCCCCGGACAGGGGAGGACTGAAGCTTTCTTT. It codes for CASSPGQGRTEAFF.

This chain links TRBV7-9 with TRBJ2-3; D is uncertain. This CDR3 region has 12 residues. Germline V CDR1 and CDR2: SEHNR, FQNEAQ (reference sequence). V was pared by 6 bases and J by 1 base, with 5 bases between. The CDR3 region has the DNA TGTGCCAGCAGTTGGGGCACAGATACGCAGTATTTT. Protein: CASSWGTDTQYF. Full variable domain (rest looked up from reference TRBV7-9 and TRBJ2-3): DTGVSQNPRHKITKRGQNVTFRCDPISEHNRLYWYRQTLGQGPEFLTYFQNEAQLEKSRLLSDRFSAERPKGSFSTLEIQRTEQGDSAMYLCASSWGTDTQYFGPGTRLTVL.

This clone has a single count. V usage is TRBV5-6 and J usage is TRBJ2-5; D is unresolved. This CDR3 has 13 amino acids. The V and J ends lost 0 bases and 3 bases respectively, with 6 bases between them. The germline gives CDR1 SGHDT, CDR2 YYEEEE. In DNA form, the CDR3 reads TGTGCCAGCAGCTTGGTTGAGGAAGAGACCCAGTACTTC. This sequence encodes CASSLVEEETQYF.

V usage is TRBV9 and J usage is TRBJ1-2; the D is unclear. CDR3 length equals 13 residues. Germline V CDR1 and CDR2: SGDLS, YYNGEE. Trimming took 3 bases from V and 1 from J, leaving 7 bases between them. The CDR3: CASSDRDNYGYTF. CDR3 nucleotide sequence: TGTGCCAGCAGCGACCGCGATAACTATGGCTACACCTTC.

The chain recombines TRBV19 with TRBJ2-7, with D uncertain. The CDR3 contains 13 residues. CDR1 is LNHDA, CDR2 SQIVND, per germline (reference sequence). V lost 3 bases and J 1 base, leaving 7 bases between the germline ends. In DNA form, the CDR3 reads TGTGCCAGTAGTATGCAGCAATCCTACGAGCAGTACTTC. Residues: CASSMQQSYEQYF.

The chain links TRBV6-5 to TRBJ2-3, with D unclear. Trimming stripped 6 bases from V and 4 bases from J, with 8 bases between. The CDR3 is 12 residues long. In germline, CDR1 is MNHEY, CDR2 SVGAGI. In DNA, the CDR3 is TGTGCCAGCAGGCCAAGCGCAGATACGCAGTATTTT. This codes for CASRPSADTQYF.

CDR3 in amino acids: CASSPQGSTDTQYF. CDR3 DNA: TGTGCCAGCAGCCCTCAGGGGAGCACAGATACGCAGTATTTT. This rearrangement joins TRBV7-3 to TRBJ2-3; D might be TRBD1 (6 bases). This CDR3 is built from 14 residues. The V and J ends lost 5 bases and 0 bases respectively, with 9 bases between them. Germline CDR1 reads SGHTA; CDR2 reads FQGTGA.

The rearrangement links TRBV11-2 to TRBJ1-1; TRBD1 aligns across 9 bases. Germline V gene data show CDR1 as SGHAT and CDR2 as FQNNGV. The V gene end was trimmed by 1 base and the J gene end by 6 bases; junction bases not matched to a gene: 18. This CDR3 spans 19 amino acids. The DNA for the CDR3 is TGTGCCAGCAGCTTAGCCCCCCGTTGGACAGGGGTAGTTTTCGCTGAAGCTTTCTTT. It codes for CASSLAPRWTGVVFAEAFF.

The chain uses TRBV7-9 and TRBJ2-3; no reliable D call. This CDR3 spans 15 amino acids. V was cut by 1 base and J by 0 bases, with 8 bases left in between. Germline assignment: CDR1 SEHNR and CDR2 FQNEAQ (reference sequence). CDR3 residues: CASSLEGSSTDTQYF. The CDR3 DNA follows: TGTGCCAGCAGCTTAGAGGGCAGTAGCACAGATACGCAGTATTTT.

The sample holds one count of this clone. The CDR3 nucleotides are TGTGCCAGCAGCTTAAGGGAGGGAGTTACGAATGAGCAGTTCTTC. It is translated as CASSLREGVTNEQFF. This sequence joins TRBV7-6 and TRBJ2-1; 7 bases fit TRBD2. Germline loops: CDR1 SGHVS, CDR2 FNYEAQ. V dropped 2 bases and J dropped 7; count of bases not matched to a gene: 8. The CDR3 spans 15 residues.

This chain joins TRBV6-5 and TRBJ1-1; D may be TRBD1 (6 bases). This CDR3 contains 14 residues. Germline lookup yields CDR1 MNHEY and CDR2 SVGAGI. Trimming took 6 bases from V and 2 from J, leaving 13 bases between them. The CDR3 region is CASRLGGPNTEAFF. The CDR3 DNA reads as TGTGCCAGCAGACTAGGGGGGCCCAACACTGAAGCTTTCTTT.

V and J are TRBV10-1 and TRBJ2-1; possible D gene TRBD2, 5 bases. The CDR3 runs to 13 residues. The germline V gene has CDR1 WNHNN and CDR2 SYGVQD (reference sequence). V was trimmed by 2 bases and J by 11 bases, leaving 13 bases between them. For the CDR3, the DNA is TGCGCCAGCAGTGAGACGGGATCATCACAGCAGTTCTTC. As protein: CASSETGSSQQFF.

The V and J genes are TRBV10-3 and TRBJ1-1; maybe TRBD1 (5 bases). Germline V gene lookup returns CDR1 ENHRY and CDR2 SYGVKD. V was cut by 4 bases and J by 5 bases, with 5 bases left in between. The length of the CDR3 is 11 residues. The CDR3 DNA follows: TGTGCCATCAGTGGGGGGACTGAAGCTTTCTTT. Translating it yields CAISGGTEAFF.

The rearrangement links TRBV7-3 to TRBJ2-5; D possibly corresponds to TRBD1 (5 bases). The CDR3 spans 15 residues. Germline loops: CDR1 SGHTA, CDR2 FQGTGA. V lost 2 bases, J lost 2 bases, and 12 bases lay in between. The CDR3 DNA reads TGTGCCAGCAGCTTAGCAGGGCGTAGTCAAGAGACCCAGTACTTC. As protein: CASSLAGRSQETQYF.

This sequence joins TRBV18 and TRBJ2-2; D uncertain. Germline CDR1 is KGHSH and CDR2 is LQKENI. Trimming shortened V by 6 bases and J by 6 bases, and 8 bases separated the two germline ends. CDR3 length: 12 residues. CDR3 loop: CASSMRAGELFF. The DNA for the CDR3 is TGTGCCAGCTCTATGCGTGCCGGGGAGCTGTTTTTT.